This TCR beta chain was sequenced during a study of T cells in Graves' hyperthyroidism and ophthalmopathy. Used for diagnoses were clinical symptoms, serum thyroxine and TRAb, thyroid ultrasound and orbital computed tomography. The PBMCs were sourced from fresh peripheral blood (about 10 ml). Template material for amplifying TCR beta CDR3 regions consisted of RNA transcripts. HTBI primers drove first-round RT-PCR of the TCR CDR3. A single record per CDR3 protein comes from TCRdb applying MiXCR to the multiplex PCR reads. The sample records just under 750,000 distinct CDR3 sequences, approximately 40% being singletons. This clonotype was counted ten times or more. The sample was blood. The clonotype was recovered from a woman aged 40 to 50 with Graves' hyperthyroidism.

Here the CDR3 reads CATSDTGLNTEAFF. CDR3 nucleotides: TGTGCCACCAGTGATACCGGGTTGAACACTGAAGCTTTCTTT. The rearrangement links TRBV24-1 to TRBJ1-1; D gene uncertain. This CDR3 contains 14 residues. V lost 3 bases to trimming and J lost 0 bases, with 7 bases between them. The germline V gene encodes CDR1 KGHDR and CDR2 SFDVKD.